Described below is a single TCR beta chain sequence and its context. Clones were read by immunoSEQ multiplex PCR, and TCRdb kept only the in-frame ones, dropping some. Of 200,000 to 250,000 clones in the sample, 85% to 90% were seen once. The germline V gene encodes CDR1 MNHEY and CDR2 SVGEGT. V lost 4 bases, J lost 7 bases, and 9 bases stayed unmatched. This CDR3 region has 14 residues. The data are from a study of blood T cell repertoires in COVID-19. The rearrangement joins TRBV6-2 or TRBV6-3 to TRBJ1-2; 7 bases align to TRBD1. The sequenced sample consisted of peripheral blood. The TCR sequence derives from a man between 50 and 59 years old with acute or convalescent COVID-19. The CDR3 loop is CASSSETGSAGYTF. The DNA for the CDR3 is TGTGCCAGCAGTTCGGAGACAGGGTCGGCTGGCTACACCTTC.